The 4 T cell receptor beta chains given below trace back to one sample, sequenced in a study of tumor-infiltrating lymphocytes in primary liver carcinoma. RNA isolated from unsorted whole blood supplied the blood RNA, with germline DNA also extracted. Starting from 450 to 500 ng of total RNA, TCR beta cDNA was produced with a primer in the constant region. It was through three nested multiplex PCR rounds of slightly modified ARM-PCR that TCR beta libraries arose. The first two PCR rounds, nine to ten cycles each, used TRBV1-TRBV30 forward primers and a C-beta reverse primer. MiXCR was run by TCRdb on the multiplex PCR reads, yielding one entry per CDR3 protein. Seen here are some 200,000 distinct CDR3 sequences, approximately 64% observed once, and the top ten hold about 7.1%. Material: peripheral blood. The origin of the receptors is a woman aged 55-70 years with primary liver carcinoma and hepatitis B virus infection.

There are a few counts of this clonotype. Germline and junction disagree at one end, which may indicate a read error. The chain links TRBV11-2 to TRBJ2-3, with D uncertain. This CDR3 contains 14 residues. The V gene's germline CDR1 is SGHAT and CDR2 FQNNGV. CDR3: CVSSVRRSTDTQYF. CDR3 in DNA: TGTGTCAGCAGCGTTAGAAGGAGTACAGATACGCAGTATTTT.

In the case of this clonotype: Its ends do not fully match the called genes, so a read error is possible. The V call is TRBV11-3, the J call TRBJ2-2; maybe TRBD2 (5 bases). This CDR3 contains 14 residues. Germline V gene lookup returns CDR1 SGHNT and CDR2 YENEEA. CDR3 sequence: CASTPRPLTGELSF. Written as DNA, the CDR3 is TGTGCCAGCACCCCCAGGCCCCTCACCGGGGAGCTGTCTTTT.

To note about this clonotype: The limits of the CDR3 on the DNA are not certain, so only TCRdb's listed CDR3 is given. This chain connects TRBV11-3 to TRBJ1-1; the listed D gene, TRBD1, was not tested against the DNA. The CDR3 is 23 amino acids long, termini counted. Germline V gene data show CDR1 as SGHNT and CDR2 as YENEEA. The CDR3 is CASSLGTGGSLEQYFGPGTEAFF.

The table lists this clonotype with many counts. This rearrangement joins TRBV4-1 to TRBJ2-5; weak D call: TRBD2 (6 bases). This CDR3 is 16 amino acids long. V gave up 3 bases and J gave up 1 base, with 15 bases separating them. From germline, CDR1 is MGHRA and CDR2 YSYEKL. The CDR3 nucleotides read TGCGCCAGCAGCCAGGAGGGACTCTATTTCCAAGAGACCCAGTACTTC. This encodes CASSQEGLYFQETQYF.